Listed below are T cell receptor beta chains from one sample, sequenced in a study of shared clonotypes between healthy human individuals. Some clones are missing from TCRdb's copy, which holds only in-frame ones; the method was immunoSEQ multiplex PCR. The sample records some 2,000,000 clones, 90% to 95% being singletons. The sequenced sample was naive CD4+ T cells sorted from blood. The receptors were sampled from a man younger than 35 in good health. The CDR3 runs from the conserved cysteine through the conserved F or W.

j_call	v_call	cdr3_aa
TRBJ1-6	TRBV6-5	CASSQQGRNSPLHF
TRBJ1-1	TRBV5-1	CASSLQGLGSTNTEAFF
TRBJ1-2	TRBV2	CASRAGLSDGYTF
TRBJ1-4	TRBV30	CAWSVRAPEKLFF
TRBJ2-5	TRBV29-1	CSVDSQGYETQYF
TRBJ1-1	TRBV30	CAWSLGWGTEAFF
TRBJ1-1	TRBV30	CAWRQGGTLNTEAFF
TRBJ2-1	TRBV5-1	CASRRVPGQGGEQFF
TRBJ1-1	TRBV2	CASSDRGEDTEAFF
TRBJ2-2	TRBV5-1	CASSLGQVNTGELFF
TRBJ2-2	TRBV7-2	CASSPGTLNTGELFF
TRBJ1-2	TRBV11-2	CASSLKDRVTYGYTF
TRBJ2-7	TRBV30	CAWSVRGQAFFYEQYF
TRBJ2-3	TRBV4-3	CASRQVAGTDTQYF
TRBJ2-7	TRBV4-3	CASSQLSGGVYEQYF
TRBJ1-2	TRBV5-1	CASSLEGTGVLGYTF
TRBJ1-5	TRBV2	CASKQEGGSQPQHF
TRBJ2-1	TRBV18	CASSPGVGWPSYNEQFF
TRBJ2-7	TRBV6-1	CASSEVHGGIYEQYF
TRBJ2-5	TRBV19	CASSIRFREGSQETQYF
TRBJ1-5	TRBV10-3	CAISEAGAHQPQHF
TRBJ1-4	TRBV7-8	CASSSGTGDEKLFF
TRBJ1-1	TRBV9	CASSATGARTSTEAFF
TRBJ2-5	TRBV11-2	CASSLEHPAETQYF
TRBJ2-7	TRBV6-1	CASTLGTGRYEQYF
TRBJ1-2	TRBV9	CASSAGDLDGYTF
TRBJ1-2	TRBV13	CASSRRSGSNYGYTF
TRBJ1-2	TRBV5-1	CASSLGQGAKGYTF
TRBJ2-3	TRBV5-1	CASSQGQGVTDTQYF
TRBJ1-2	TRBV2	CASRITGGGYTF
TRBJ2-3	TRBV7-9	CASSLARDTSTDTQYF
TRBJ2-4	TRBV28	CASSDGGAAKNIQYF
TRBJ2-5	TRBV2	CASSEALSRQYF
TRBJ2-1	TRBV11-2	CASSLDPGTGGNEQFF
TRBJ2-1	TRBV10-3	CAIRGGTEQFF
TRBJ2-4	TRBV11-2	CASSLTGGGFENIQYF
TRBJ2-3	TRBV7-7	CASSRGLAGRTDTQYF
TRBJ1-5	TRBV25-1	CASSEAGAGNQPQHF
TRBJ2-2	TRBV6-6	CASSYRSGQNTGELFF
TRBJ1-2	TRBV19	CASSPGRQSNYGYTF
TRBJ2-1	TRBV2	CASRRLFLDEQFF
TRBJ2-7	TRBV30	CAWSQGRAKLEQYF
TRBJ1-6	TRBV5-4	CASSSDSNNSPLHF
TRBJ1-1	TRBV2	CASSPDRAMNTEAFF
TRBJ2-1	TRBV4-3	CASSQVYSGGISSYNEQFF
TRBJ1-2	TRBV6-5	CASSYSGGSEGYTF
TRBJ1-3	TRBV7-9	CASSFPVSSGNTIYF
TRBJ2-4	TRBV7-2	CASSTIPGQNYKNIQYF
TRBJ2-5	TRBV25-1	CASTRKGLAGGETQYF
TRBJ2-3	TRBV6-5	CASSSPGGLFF